This T cell receptor (beta chain) is from a study of molecular identifiers for immune sequencing clone quantification. The V and J ends lost 1 base and 4 bases respectively, with 14 bases between them. This CDR3 is 15 amino acids long. Germline V gene lookup returns CDR1 DFQATT and CDR2 SNEGSKA (reference sequence). From the PCR reads, TCRdb called clonotypes with MiXCR, one entry per CDR3 protein. The data contain approximately 500,000 distinct CDR3 sequences, around a fifth of them singletons. The sequenced sample was naive CD8+ T cells from blood, with Jurkat cell RNA spiked in. This sample's subset: FACS-sorted CD8+CD4-CCR7+CD45RA+ naive T cells. The chain uses TRBV20-1 and TRBJ2-1; D unclear. The sequence was collected from a human donor in good health. Some libraries in this study had Jurkat cell RNA spiked in. The CDR3 reads CSARGSVGLYNEQFF. CDR3 sequence (DNA): TGCAGTGCTAGAGGTTCGGTGGGATTGTACAATGAGCAGTTCTTC.